Listed below are T cell receptor beta chains from one sample, sequenced in a study of T cells in Graves' hyperthyroidism and ophthalmopathy. TCRdb used MiXCR to reprocess the multiplex PCR reads, holding one entry per CDR3 protein. The sample records roughly 800,000 distinct CDR3 sequences, roughly 37% being singletons. Input material: blood. These receptors originate from a man between 18 and 29 years old with Graves' hyperthyroidism. Both conserved end residues are trimmed from each CDR3. The D gene is left open where the match is weak.

len	v_gene	j_gene	d_gene	CDR3aa
13	TRBV12-3/TRBV12-4	TRBJ1-2	TRBD1	ASSSQGAGGFGYT
12	TRBV6-5	TRBJ1-4	NA	ASSPPGNNEKLF
13	TRBV10-3	TRBJ1-1	NA	AISETGPGGTEAF
12	TRBV6-5	TRBJ2-7	TRBD2	ASRWTSGMYEQY
13	TRBV2	TRBJ1-2	NA	ASRARDTPNYGYT
13	TRBV7-2	TRBJ1-1	NA	ASSQEEGSNTEAF
15	TRBV20-1	TRBJ2-5	TRBD2	SARRQTSGRAGETQY
10	TRBV20-1	TRBJ2-5	NA	SASGDQETQY
13	TRBV7-2	TRBJ2-5	TRBD2	ASSGTSGIYETQY
13	TRBV2	TRBJ2-7	TRBD2	ASSEGLAVLRAQY
12	TRBV6-5	TRBJ1-4	NA	ASSYRDGNEKLF
11	TRBV5-1	TRBJ1-2	NA	ASSSDSYYGYT
13	TRBV5-1	TRBJ2-6	TRBD1	AGSYRGSGANVLT
12	TRBV10-2	TRBJ2-5	NA	ASSESRQGETQY
12	TRBV29-1	TRBJ2-5	NA	SVELGDSQETQY
10	TRBV15	TRBJ1-2	NA	ATSRDGESYT
11	TRBV29-1	TRBJ1-1	NA	SVESGWGTEAF
12	TRBV7-9	TRBJ2-5	NA	ASSLPRFDETQY
14	TRBV2	TRBJ2-2	NA	ASTQGHPANTGELF
12	TRBV2	TRBJ2-7	NA	ASSEGGGAYEQY
14	TRBV7-2	TRBJ1-3	NA	ASSFPVGGYGNTIY
14	TRBV2	TRBJ1-1	TRBD1	ASSYDSDRGVTEAF
11	TRBV29-1	TRBJ1-1	NA	SGVPGLNTEAF
14	TRBV9	TRBJ2-5	TRBD2	ASSALPTSGYETQY
13	TRBV5-5	TRBJ2-7	NA	ASSLQGYTPYEQY
12	TRBV7-2	TRBJ1-1	NA	ASSIVGGGTEAF
14	TRBV7-6	TRBJ2-5	TRBD1	ASSLAVTGGQETQY
11	TRBV19	TRBJ1-3	NA	ASSNRDKLRLD
11	TRBV29-1	TRBJ2-5	TRBD1	SPARDREETQY
13	TRBV7-9	TRBJ2-7	NA	ASSLAWSDSYEQY
14	TRBV2	TRBJ1-5	TRBD1	ASSPIGTGEGQPQH
12	TRBV5-4	TRBJ1-2	NA	ASSLVESNYGYT
13	TRBV2	TRBJ1-4	TRBD1	ASSGVPGTVEKLF
13	TRBV7-9	TRBJ1-1	TRBD1	ASSSTGTGATEAF
13	TRBV7-8	TRBJ1-1	NA	ASSLERGRDTEAF
13	TRBV7-2	TRBJ1-3	NA	ASSLVGGYGNTIY
10	TRBV6-5	TRBJ2-7	NA	ASTSDSYEQY
7	TRBV5-1	TRBJ1-5	NA	ASSPGQH
13	TRBV10-3	TRBJ2-7	NA	AISPKARRSYEQY
13	TRBV9	TRBJ2-2	NA	ASSASRGWDGELF
12	TRBV10-2	TRBJ2-3	NA	ASSQEGGTDTQY
13	TRBV5-8	TRBJ1-5	NA	ASSLQGGLNQPQH
16	TRBV9	TRBJ2-5	TRBD2	ASSRRASGAVAQETQY
11	TRBV12-3/TRBV12-4	TRBJ2-5	NA	ASSFHRRETQY
13	TRBV7-2	TRBJ2-7	TRBD1	ASSLWDRGTYEQY
11	TRBV7-2	TRBJ1-4	TRBD1	ASLDRSNEKLF
11	TRBV25-1	TRBJ1-6	NA	ASSEVGNSPLH
13	TRBV7-6	TRBJ1-4	TRBD1	ASSGRGQGSEKLF
13	TRBV9	TRBJ1-1	TRBD1	ASSPRTGERTEAS
13	TRBV6-1	TRBJ1-3	NA	ASTPGSGAGNTIY
13	TRBV7-2	TRBJ1-1	TRBD1	ASSWAQGVNTEAF
10	TRBV5-1	TRBJ2-2	NA	ASSPGTGELF
11	TRBV10-3	TRBJ1-2	TRBD1	AISELGGLGYT